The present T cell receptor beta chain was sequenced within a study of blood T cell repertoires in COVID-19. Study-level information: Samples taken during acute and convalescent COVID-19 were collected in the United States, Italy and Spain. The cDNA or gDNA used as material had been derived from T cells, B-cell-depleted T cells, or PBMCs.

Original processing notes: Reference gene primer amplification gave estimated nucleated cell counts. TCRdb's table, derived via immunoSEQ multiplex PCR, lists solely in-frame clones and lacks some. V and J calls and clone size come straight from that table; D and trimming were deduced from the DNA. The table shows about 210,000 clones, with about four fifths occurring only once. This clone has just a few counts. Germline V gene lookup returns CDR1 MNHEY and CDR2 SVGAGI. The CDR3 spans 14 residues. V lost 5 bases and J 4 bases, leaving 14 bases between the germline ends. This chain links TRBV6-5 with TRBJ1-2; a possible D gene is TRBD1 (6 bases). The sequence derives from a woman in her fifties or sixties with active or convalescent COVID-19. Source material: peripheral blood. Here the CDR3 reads CASSQPGQAYGYTF. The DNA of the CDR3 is TGTGCCAGCAGTCAACCGGGACAAGCCTATGGCTACACCTTC.